The rows below give T cell receptor beta chains drawn from one sample of a study of blood T cell repertoires in COVID-19. Method: immunoSEQ multiplex PCR; TCRdb's copy keeps in-frame clones and lacks some. The sample includes about 110,000 clones, roughly four fifths of them seen just once. Sequencing used peripheral blood. The receptors originated from a woman aged 55-69 years with acute or convalescent COVID-19. Both conserved end residues are trimmed from each CDR3. Fields, in order: J gene, CDR3 length, V gene, CDR3 protein.

j_gene: TRBJ1-2
len: 10
v_gene: TRBV7-2
CDR3aa: ASSLGGYGYT

j_gene: TRBJ1-4
len: 12
v_gene: TRBV13
CDR3aa: ASSLRTDNEKLF

j_gene: TRBJ1-6
len: 12
v_gene: TRBV23-1
CDR3aa: ASARWGGGSPLH

j_gene: TRBJ1-6
len: 15
v_gene: TRBV2
CDR3aa: ASRGGTGSWYNSPLH

j_gene: TRBJ2-5
len: 13
v_gene: TRBV3-1/TRBV3-2
CDR3aa: ASSAAGTSKETQY

j_gene: TRBJ2-5
len: 12
v_gene: TRBV6-2/TRBV6-3
CDR3aa: ASRYRGHGETQY

j_gene: TRBJ2-1
len: 13
v_gene: TRBV6-4
CDR3aa: ASSPFGTTSNEQF

j_gene: TRBJ1-3
len: 16
v_gene: TRBV13
CDR3aa: ASSSNLARDISGNTIY

j_gene: TRBJ2-5
len: 12
v_gene: TRBV19
CDR3aa: ASSVQGFGETQY

j_gene: TRBJ1-1
len: 15
v_gene: TRBV14
CDR3aa: ASSQSRTGGFGTEAF

j_gene: TRBJ1-3
len: 13
v_gene: TRBV2
CDR3aa: ASVPTGLSGNTIY

j_gene: TRBJ1-1
len: 12
v_gene: TRBV4-1
CDR3aa: ASSQPGQMTEAF

j_gene: TRBJ2-1
len: 16
v_gene: TRBV27
CDR3aa: ASSLSYLGLAGRNEQF

j_gene: TRBJ2-1
len: 10
v_gene: TRBV30
CDR3aa: ACPSGPNEQF

j_gene: TRBJ1-3
len: 12
v_gene: TRBV3-1/TRBV3-2
CDR3aa: ASSQEASGNTIY

j_gene: TRBJ1-1
len: 12
v_gene: TRBV15
CDR3aa: ATSRGVGATEAF

j_gene: TRBJ1-6
len: 13
v_gene: TRBV6-5
CDR3aa: ASRVPGDAVSPLH

j_gene: TRBJ2-7
len: 12
v_gene: TRBV30
CDR3aa: AWSGTGGFYEQY

j_gene: TRBJ1-6
len: 16
v_gene: TRBV5-6
CDR3aa: ASSTGQGAWSYNSPLH

j_gene: TRBJ2-5
len: 16
v_gene: TRBV27
CDR3aa: ASSLWPPGTGIQETQY

j_gene: TRBJ1-4
len: 12
v_gene: TRBV6-2/TRBV6-3
CDR3aa: ASSPWGGNEKLF

j_gene: TRBJ1-2
len: 12
v_gene: TRBV24-1
CDR3aa: ATRDRDGFHGYT

j_gene: TRBJ1-2
len: 11
v_gene: TRBV7-3
CDR3aa: ASSLWQGVGYT

j_gene: TRBJ1-2
len: 10
v_gene: TRBV3-1/TRBV3-2
CDR3aa: ASSQRDRSIT

j_gene: TRBJ1-2
len: 12
v_gene: TRBV5-1
CDR3aa: ASSYRTGGYGYT

j_gene: TRBJ1-2
len: 14
v_gene: TRBV11-3
CDR3aa: ASSLEGRGGDYGYT

j_gene: TRBJ1-3
len: 15
v_gene: TRBV20-1
CDR3aa: SASEIGQGAFGNTIY